These 14 T cell receptor beta chains were sequenced from one sample in a study of Graves' ophthalmopathy and Graves' hyperthyroidism (dated by TCRdb to 2016 to 2019). Sequencing was carried out with an Illumina HiSeq 2000. For repertoire sequencing, TCR beta CDR3 regions were amplified from RNA transcripts. The first round of RT-PCR was done with HTBI primers and the Qiagen OneStep RT-PCR kit, and was followed by a second round of multiplex PCR, then size selection and purification. TCRdb took the public reads, trimmed them with fastp at Q25, ran MiXCR for clone calling and kept in-frame beta chains. Entries are consolidated by CDR3 protein sequence, retaining the most common genes and DNA. The sample profile shows some 250,000 distinct CDR3 sequences; about 46% of them were found once. The top ten clonotypes cover over 40% of the sample. Sequencing was done on a sample of peripheral blood. Receptors were obtained from an adult man with Graves' ophthalmopathy.

This clonotype was counted a few times. V usage is TRBV11-2 and J usage is TRBJ1-2, with D perhaps matching TRBD1 (6 bases). Trimming cost V 1 base and J 4 bases, with 22 bases left between them. This CDR3 comprises 18 residues. Looked up from germline, CDR1 is SGHAT and CDR2 is FQNNGV. The CDR3 nucleotides are TGTGCCAGCAGCTTAGCTACTCCCGCAAACAGGGTCGTCTATGGCTACACCTTC. It is translated as CASSLATPANRVVYGYTF.

This clonotype was seen a few times. This sequence joins TRBV24-1 and TRBJ2-2, with D unresolved. Germline loops: CDR1 KGHDR, CDR2 SFDVKD. Deletions cut 0 bases from V and 7 bases from J, with 17 bases between. The CDR3 totals 17 residues. The chain's CDR3 is CATSDLNEAGLDGELFF. CDR3 in DNA: TGTGCCACCAGTGATTTGAACGAGGCAGGCCTTGACGGGGAGCTGTTTTTT.

The gene calls are TRBV7-6 and TRBJ2-2; D is uncertain. The CDR3 has 13 amino acids. V lost 5 bases and J 7 bases, leaving 11 bases between the germline ends. Germline V gene sequence: CDR1 SGHVS, CDR2 FNYEAQ. CDR3 nucleotide sequence: TGTGCCAGCAGCCCGGGCGGAAACGGGGAGCTGTTTTTT. It encodes CASSPGGNGELFF.

This clonotype was observed a handful of times. The chain employs TRBV9 and TRBJ1-2; no clear D gene. With 0 bases removed from V and 3 bases from J, the gap between germline ends came to 6 bases. This CDR3 spans 13 amino acids. Germline CDR1 reads SGDLS; CDR2 reads YYNGEE. The CDR3: CASSVVPHYGYTF. The CDR3 coding sequence is TGTGCCAGCAGCGTAGTTCCTCACTATGGCTACACCTTC.

At least ten counts were recorded for this clonotype. The rearrangement links TRBV4-1 to TRBJ1-1; D is unresolved. The V end lost 1 base, the J end lost 2 bases, and 11 bases lay between the germline ends. This CDR3 region has 15 residues. Germline V gene lookup returns CDR1 MGHRA and CDR2 YSYEKL. CDR3: CASSQGFAPNTEAFF. The CDR3 DNA sequence: TGCGCCAGCAGCCAAGGGTTCGCTCCCAACACTGAAGCTTTCTTT.

The chain uses TRBV5-1 and TRBJ2-5, with TRBD2 identical over 7 bases. CDR1 is SGHRS and CDR2 is YFSETQ in the germline V gene. The CDR3 is 17 amino acids. V trimming: 0 bases; J trimming: 1 base; junction bases outside the gene matches: 9. The CDR3 DNA follows: TGCGCCAGCAGCTTGGGTCCCTCGGGACTATCCCAAGAGACCCAGTACTTC. It codes for CASSLGPSGLSQETQYF.

Details on this clonotype: A much larger clone lies a single base off, so this may be a read error. The gene calls are TRBV19 and TRBJ2-6; D not resolved. The V and J ends lost 3 bases and 0 bases respectively, with 6 bases between them. This CDR3 comprises 15 residues. Germline CDR1 is LNHDA and CDR2 is SQIVND (reference sequence). The CDR3 region has the DNA TGTGCCAGTAGTATGGCAGTCTCTGGGGCCAACGTCCTGACTTTC. Protein product: CASSMAVSGANVLTF.

This clonotype turned up a few times. The J gene is TRBJ2-7, the V gene TRBV19; no firm D call. This CDR3 spans 12 amino acids. The V end lost 8 bases, the J end lost 0 bases, and 8 bases lay between the germline ends. CDR1 is LNHDA and CDR2 is SQIVND in the germline V gene (reference sequence). CDR3 residues: CASAQSSYEQYF. The CDR3 coding sequence is TGTGCCAGTGCGCAGAGCTCCTACGAGCAGTACTTC.

This clonotype was picked up a small number of times. CDR3 bases: TGTGCCAGCAGCTCGAGGCGGGGGCTGTTGGGAAACACTGAAGCTTTCTTT. Translating gives CASSSRRGLLGNTEAFF. This chain links TRBV5-4 with TRBJ1-1; D perhaps matches TRBD1 (6 bases). This CDR3 is 17 amino acids long. V was pared by 3 bases and J by 2 bases, with 20 bases between. CDR1 and CDR2 (germline): SGHNT, YYREEE (reference sequence).

This chain connects TRBV24-1 to TRBJ2-3; D gene unclear. Trimming removed 3 bases from V and 11 bases from J, with 11 bases in between. CDR1 is KGHDR, CDR2 SFDVKD, per germline. This CDR3 has 12 residues. DNA for the CDR3: TGTGCCACCAGTGATGGACCGGCCGGGCAGTATTTT. The encoded protein is CATSDGPAGQYF.

The V gene is TRBV7-3, the J gene TRBJ1-1, with TRBD1 matching over 11 bases. V shed 5 bases and J 5 bases; nucleotides not matched to a gene: 4. This CDR3 has 14 amino acids. Germline V gives CDR1 SGHTA, CDR2 FQGTGA. CDR3 protein: CASSRDRGTTEAFF. In DNA, the CDR3 is TGTGCCAGCAGCCGGGACAGGGGGACGACTGAAGCTTTCTTT.

The chain couples TRBV2 to TRBJ2-2; either TRBD1 or TRBD2 may fit D (5 bases each). The CDR3 sequence is 13 residues long. V lost 3 bases and J lost 5, with 7 bases in between. The V gene's germline CDR1 is SNHLY and CDR2 FYNNEI. The CDR3, as DNA: TGTGCCAGCAGTGAGGGACCTACCGGGGAGCTGTTTTTT. Translated: CASSEGPTGELFF. Variable domain in full (rest from reference TRBV2 and TRBJ2-2): EPEVTQTPSHQVTQMGQEVILRCVPISNHLYFYWYRQILGQKVEFLVSFYNNEISEKSEIFDDQFSVERPDGSNFTLKIRSTKLEDSAMYFCASSEGPTGELFFGEGSRLTVL.

This clonotype has ten or more counts. The chain links TRBV10-2 to TRBJ1-1, with D maybe TRBD1 (5 bases). Germline values: CDR1 WSHSY, CDR2 SAAADI. This CDR3 comprises 12 residues. Between the trimmed V and J ends, which lost 3 bases and 5 bases, there was a span of 7 bases. The CDR3 protein is CASSDEGTEAFF. The CDR3 nucleotides read TGCGCCAGCAGTGATGAGGGGACTGAAGCTTTCTTT.

This clonotype was seen at least ten times. The chain joins TRBV7-9 to TRBJ1-6; 7 bases agree with TRBD1. J gave up 5 bases and V 2 bases, and 0 bases lay outside the gene matches. There are 14 residues in the CDR3. From germline, CDR1 is SEHNR and CDR2 FQNEAQ (reference sequence). The CDR3 sequence: CASSLTGDNSPLHF. DNA for the CDR3: TGTGCCAGCAGCTTAACAGGGGATAATTCACCCCTCCACTTT.